The clone carrying this T cell receptor (beta chain) was counted only a few times. The target antigen is unknown. Cultured CD4+ T cell DNA underwent sequencing with the Oncomine TCR Beta short-read assay. Extraction of genomic DNA was performed on cultured CD4+ T cells. In TCRdb, the PCR reads were re-called with MiXCR into one record per CDR3 protein. Of 11,000 or so distinct CDR3 sequences listed, around 28% are singletons. Treatment specified: approximately 10-day PBMC culture with coronavirus spike peptide pools or control peptides (ViraFEST assay). Investigators obtained the unexposed donor's CD4+ T cells before the COVID-19 pandemic (2011-2018). Once peptide pools had expanded antigen-specific T cells, ViraFEST sequenced TCRs. The CDR3 runs 11 residues. Trimming removed 1 base at V and 10 bases at J, with 8 bases between. The germline V gene has CDR1 SGHDN and CDR2 FVKESK. The sample belongs to a study of vaccination and CD4 T cells after COVID-19. Study in general: Convalescent patients gave post-COVID blood a median roughly 96 days post-diagnosis, range 35 to 161. Overlapping spike peptides of SARS-CoV-2, HCoV-NL63, HCoV-OC43 and HCoV-229E were used, and cells were stimulated with them. Points from the study as a whole: Convalescent patients saw a median about 85% of their reactive clones show up only after vaccination.

The chain combines TRBV14 with TRBJ2-7, with D uncertain. Sample: CD4+ T cells from blood, cultured in vitro. This clonotype was sampled from a human donor in good health. Here the CDR3 DNA reads TGTGCCAGCAGCCAAGGCGAGAATCAGTACTTC. Protein product: CASSQGENQYF.